This entry lists 21 T cell receptor beta chains sequenced from one sample in a study of control samples from healthy donors and cancer patients. The protocol was immunoSEQ multiplex PCR, while the TCRdb copy is restricted to in-frame clones and leaves out a portion. The sample has 35,000 to 50,000 clones; 87% are singletons. Specimen: PBMCs. The receptors shown here come from a woman aged 60 to 75 with lung cancer.

This chain links TRBV5-1 with TRBJ2-7; no clear D. From germline, CDR1 is SGHRS and CDR2 YFSETQ. The CDR3 is 13 residues long. The germline V and J ends were trimmed by 0 bases and 2 bases, with 6 bases remaining between them. CDR3 loop: CASSLVGPYEQYF. The CDR3 region has the DNA TGCGCCAGCAGCTTGGTTGGGCCCTACGAGCAGTACTTC.

This chain uses TRBV5-4 with TRBJ2-7; D remains unclear. Germline V gene lookup returns CDR1 SGHNT and CDR2 YYREEE (reference sequence). With 4 bases removed from V and 1 base from J, the gap between germline ends came to 9 bases. The CDR3 sequence is 13 residues long. The CDR3 DNA is TGTGCCAGCAGCGTGTACGATTCCTACGAGCAGTACTTC. Amino acid sequence: CASSVYDSYEQYF. Filled out from reference TRBV5-4 and TRBJ2-7, the complete variable domain reads ETGVTQSPTHLIKTRGQQVTLRCSSQSGHNTVSWYQQALGQGPQFIFQYYREEENGRGNFPPRFSGLQFPNYSSELNVNALELDDSALYLCASSVYDSYEQYFGPGTRLTVT.

V usage is TRBV7-3 and J usage is TRBJ2-5; TRBD1 is a possible D gene (6 bases). The CDR3 contains 17 residues. Between the trimmed V and J ends, which lost 1 base and 5 bases, there was a span of 20 bases. CDR1 and CDR2 (germline): SGHTA, FQGTGA. CDR3 sequence: CASSLNSAGVVGETQYF. Written as DNA, the CDR3 is TGTGCCAGCAGCTTAAATTCGGCAGGGGTGGTGGGGGAGACCCAGTACTTC. The variable domain in full, completed from reference TRBV7-3 and TRBJ2-5, reads GAGVSQTPSNKVTEKGKYVELRCDPISGHTALYWYRQSLGQGPEFLIYFQGTGAADDSGLPNDRFFAVRPEGSVSTLKIQRTERGDSAVYLCASSLNSAGVVGETQYFGPGTRLLVL.

The V and J genes are TRBV13 and TRBJ2-7; TRBD2 agrees at 16 bases. Trimming at V came to 4 bases and at J to 3 bases, leaving 9 bases not matched to a gene. Germline lookup yields CDR1 PRHDT and CDR2 FYEKMQ (reference sequence). The CDR3 contains 18 residues. DNA of the CDR3: TGTGCCAGCAGCTGGGCCGGGACTAGCGGGAGGGCCGTCTACGAGCAGTACTTC. Its translation is CASSWAGTSGRAVYEQYF.

The CDR3: CASSLRSQPQHF. CDR3 DNA sequence: TGTGCCAGCAGCTTGCGGTCCCAGCCCCAGCATTTT. This chain connects TRBV5-6 to TRBJ1-5; unclear D gene. Germline V gene lookup returns CDR1 SGHDT and CDR2 YYEEEE. Trimming cost V 1 base and J 7 bases, with 6 bases left between them. The CDR3 loop spans 12 amino acids.

The chain employs TRBV6-2 or TRBV6-3 and TRBJ1-2; D is uncertain. The CDR3 sequence is 16 residues long. Germline V gives CDR1 MNHEY, CDR2 SVGEGT. V lost 2 bases and J lost 3, with 16 bases in between. The chain's CDR3 is CASSYLSGGSHYGYTF. CDR3 nucleotides: TGTGCCAGCAGTTACCTTTCGGGCGGGAGTCACTATGGCTACACCTTC.

The V call is TRBV10-3, the J call TRBJ2-1, with 7 bases aligning to TRBD2. Trimming cost V 3 bases and J 4 bases; bases outside gene matches: 12. The CDR3 spans 17 residues. Germline loops: CDR1 ENHRY, CDR2 SYGVKD. CDR3 residues: CAISDGLVDTLYNEQFF. The CDR3 DNA reads TGTGCCATCAGTGATGGACTAGTCGACACCCTATACAATGAGCAGTTCTTC.

This chain uses TRBV6-6 with TRBJ2-6; no firm D call. V lost 7 bases and J lost 2, with 9 bases in between. The CDR3 spans 14 residues. Looked up from germline, CDR1 is MNHNY and CDR2 is SVGAGI (reference sequence). CDR3 in DNA: TGTGCCAGCACAAATGGGGCTGGGGCCAACGTCCTGACTTTC. As protein: CASTNGAGANVLTF.

The rearrangement uses TRBV24-1 and TRBJ2-3; TRBD2 matches at 8 bases. Looked up from germline, CDR1 is KGHDR and CDR2 is SFDVKD. J gave up 2 bases and V 3 bases, and 6 bases lay outside the gene matches. There are 16 residues in the CDR3. Here the CDR3 reads CATSDPSGSDTDTQYF. The CDR3, as DNA: TGTGCCACCAGTGATCCAAGCGGGAGCGACACAGATACGCAGTATTTT.

The genes are TRBV10-3 and TRBJ2-7; perhaps D is TRBD1 or TRBD2 (6 bases each). This CDR3 is 15 amino acids long. Germline lookup yields CDR1 ENHRY and CDR2 SYGVKD. V was clipped by 4 bases and J by 3 bases, with 16 bases between them. CDR3 in DNA: TGTGCCATCAGTGCGGGGGCAGGGACCGACTACGAGCAGTACTTC. Encoded protein: CAISAGAGTDYEQYF.

This chain connects TRBV6-4 to TRBJ2-1, with D maybe TRBD1 (6 bases). The germline gives CDR1 MRHNA, CDR2 SNTAGT. The CDR3 contains 16 residues. V gave up 0 bases and J gave up 6 bases, with 15 bases separating them. The CDR3 nucleotides read TGTGCCAGCAGTGACTCTCAGGACAGCATCTTCAATGAGCAGTTCTTC. Its protein is CASSDSQDSIFNEQFF.

This clone came up once. The V gene is TRBV7-9, the J gene TRBJ1-6; unclear D gene. Germline CDR1 reads SEHNR; CDR2 reads FQNEAQ (reference sequence). This CDR3 has 18 residues. The ends were cut back, 4 bases at V and 0 bases at J, with 16 bases in the middle. This CDR3 reads CASSYPSDLSSYNSPLHF. CDR3 nucleotide sequence: TGTGCCAGCAGCTACCCTTCCGATCTGAGCTCCTATAATTCACCCCTCCACTTT.

The chain joins TRBV2 to TRBJ2-7; D is undetermined. V was pared by 1 base and J by 4 bases, with 2 bases between. Germline V CDR1 and CDR2: SNHLY, FYNNEI. The CDR3 sequence is 11 residues long. The CDR3 DNA is TGTGCCAGCAGTGAAGTGTACGAGCAGTACTTC. Translation gives CASSEVYEQYF.

The rearrangement uses TRBV11-2 and TRBJ1-1; D may be TRBD1 (5 bases). Germline CDR1 reads SGHAT; CDR2 reads FQNNGV. V was cut by 7 bases and J by 3 bases, with 15 bases left in between. This CDR3 has 14 residues. DNA for the CDR3: TGTGCCAGCACCTGGGGTCAGGGTTACACTGAAGCTTTCTTT. This sequence encodes CASTWGQGYTEAFF.

This clone appeared a few times. The rearrangement uses TRBV12-5 and TRBJ2-3; D remains unclear. V gave up 8 bases and J gave up 0 bases, with 12 bases separating them. Germline lookup yields CDR1 LGHNT and CDR2 FRNRAP. This CDR3 is built from 14 residues. The CDR3 is CASTPTASTDTQYF. CDR3 DNA sequence: TGTGCTAGTACCCCAACCGCTAGCACAGATACGCAGTATTTT.

In regard to this clone: Distinct nucleotide sequences in the sample also encode this CDR3. This rearrangement joins TRBV5-1 to TRBJ1-5; possibly TRBD1 for D (5 bases). The CDR3 has 15 residues. Germline CDR1 reads SGHRS; CDR2 reads YFSETQ. V shed 0 bases and J shed 0 bases, with 7 bases lying between them. The CDR3 DNA is TGCGCCAGCAGCTTGGCAGGGAATAGCAATCAGCCCCAGCATTTT. Translated: CASSLAGNSNQPQHF.

V is TRBV7-2 and J is TRBJ1-5, with D unclear. Trimming shortened V by 1 base and J by 9 bases, and 10 bases separated the two germline ends. The CDR3 extends over 13 amino acids. Germline CDR1 SGHTA, CDR2 FQGNSA. The CDR3 sequence: CASSLERRGPQHF. The CDR3 DNA reads TGTGCCAGCAGCTTAGAACGACGGGGGCCCCAGCATTTT. The full variable domain, in which reference TRBV7-2 and TRBJ1-5 provide the parts outside the CDR3, is GAGVSQSPSNKVTEKGKDVELRCDPISGHTALYWYRQSLGQGLEFLIYFQGNSAPDKSGLPSDRFSAERTGGSVSTLTIQRTQQEDSAVYLCASSLERRGPQHFGDGTRLSIL.

The chain is built from TRBV6-1 and TRBJ2-1, with a possible D match to TRBD2 (6 bases). This CDR3 is 16 amino acids long. The V end lost 2 bases, the J end lost 0 bases, and 11 bases lay between the germline ends. Germline V gene lookup returns CDR1 MNHNS and CDR2 SASEGT. CDR3 DNA: TGTGCCAGCAGTGAATTTAGCGGCAACTCCTACAATGAGCAGTTCTTC. It specifies CASSEFSGNSYNEQFF.

This rearrangement joins TRBV6-2 or TRBV6-3 to TRBJ2-2, with D perhaps TRBD1 or TRBD2 (8 bases each). Looked up from germline, CDR1 is MNHEY and CDR2 is SVGEGT. The CDR3 runs 23 residues. V was cut by 6 bases and J by 1 base, with 36 bases left in between. The CDR3 loop reads CASSRVAQGASGLLSLNTGELFF. The CDR3 bases are TGTGCCAGCAGCCGCGTGGCGCAGGGGGCTAGCGGGTTACTCTCCTTGAACACCGGGGAGCTGTTTTTT.

The rearrangement uses TRBV7-2 and TRBJ1-2, with D possibly matching TRBD1 (5 bases). CDR1 and CDR2 from the germline V gene are SGHTA and FQGNSA. This CDR3 is 16 amino acids long. V lost 1 base and J lost 6, with 18 bases in between. The CDR3 DNA follows: TGTGCCAGCAGCTTAGGCAGCGGGGGAGGGACGGATGGCTACACCTTC. Protein: CASSLGSGGGTDGYTF.

The chain recombines TRBV19 with TRBJ2-1; D is possibly TRBD2 (5 bases). CDR3 length: 13 amino acids. The ends were cut back, 5 bases at V and 5 bases at J, with 10 bases in the middle. Germline CDR1 LNHDA, CDR2 SQIVND (reference sequence). The DNA of the CDR3 is TGTGCCAGTAGTGCCGGGAACAACAATGAGCAGTTCTTC. Translated, it gives CASSAGNNNEQFF.